Below are 15 T cell receptor beta chains sequenced from a single sample in a study of blood T cell repertoires in COVID-19. Measured with immunoSEQ multiplex PCR; TCRdb has only the in-frame clones, and not every one. The table lists about 160,000 clones, 76% of them singletons, with more than 3.5% in the top ten. Sequenced material: peripheral blood. These receptors were obtained from a woman of 80 years or more with acute or convalescent COVID-19.

The gene calls are TRBV27 and TRBJ2-1, with 10 bases identical to TRBD2. CDR3 size: 16 residues. Germline V gene lookup returns CDR1 MNHEY and CDR2 SMNVEV (reference sequence). V dropped 3 bases and J dropped 3; count of bases not matched to a gene: 5. The CDR3 DNA follows: TGTGCCAGCAGTTTGCTCTCTAGCGGGGGCTACAATGAGCAGTTCTTC. Translation gives CASSLLSSGGYNEQFF.

The V call is TRBV19, the J call TRBJ2-3, with D maybe TRBD2 (5 bases). The V and J ends lost 4 bases and 0 bases respectively, with 11 bases between them. CDR3 length: 15 amino acids. Germline values: CDR1 LNHDA, CDR2 SQIVND (reference sequence). DNA for the CDR3: TGTGCCAGTAGTAGCAAGCGGAGTAGCACAGATACGCAGTATTTT. Protein product: CASSSKRSSTDTQYF.

The V gene is TRBV7-9, the J gene TRBJ2-7, with a tentative D call TRBD1 (6 bases). The V gene's germline CDR1 is SEHNR and CDR2 FQNEAQ (reference sequence). The CDR3 consists of 14 residues. Trimming shortened V by 4 bases and J by 7 bases, and 17 bases separated the two germline ends. CDR3 bases: TGTGCCAGCAGCTCCGCAGGGGCCCGCTCGGAGCAGTACTTC. Protein: CASSSAGARSEQYF.

The chain carries TRBV6-5 and TRBJ2-3; 7 bases agree with TRBD2. The V gene's germline CDR1 is MNHEY and CDR2 SVGAGI. The CDR3 extends over 14 amino acids. J lost 4 bases, V lost 2 bases, and 3 bases had no gene match. The CDR3 here is CASSYQTSPDTQYF. The CDR3 region has the DNA TGTGCCAGCAGTTACCAGACTAGCCCAGATACGCAGTATTTT.

The chain couples TRBV7-8 to TRBJ1-1; D not resolved. Germline CDR1 reads SGHVS; CDR2 reads FQNEAQ. Trimming took 5 bases from V and 5 from J, leaving 12 bases between them. The CDR3 has 13 residues. CDR3 nucleotides: TGTGCCAGCAGCCGTCGGGTTTCTACTGAAGCTTTCTTT. As protein: CASSRRVSTEAFF. The full variable domain, its missing parts supplied by reference TRBV7-8 and TRBJ1-1, is GAGVSQSPRYKVAKRGQDVALRCDPISGHVSLFWYQQALGQGPEFLTYFQNEAQLDKSGLPSDRFFAERPEGSVSTLKIQRTQQEDSAVYLCASSRRVSTEAFFGQGTRLTVV.

This sequence joins TRBV19 and TRBJ1-1; 8 positions agree with TRBD1. Germline CDR1 reads LNHDA; CDR2 reads SQIVND (reference sequence). With 5 bases clipped from V and 4 bases from J, the junction kept 6 bases outside the gene matches. The CDR3 consists of 14 residues. CDR3 sequence reads: CASSFQGASTEAFF. The CDR3 DNA sequence: TGTGCCAGTAGTTTTCAGGGGGCGAGCACTGAAGCTTTCTTT.

This clone appeared a few times. The V call is TRBV13, the J call TRBJ2-1; 12 nucleotides match TRBD2. CDR1 and CDR2 from the germline V gene are PRHDT and FYEKMQ (reference sequence). The CDR3 spans 15 residues. Trimming at V came to 6 bases and at J to 6 bases, leaving 6 bases not matched to a gene. For the CDR3, the DNA is TGTGCCAGCAGATTCACTAGCGGGGGGACCAATGAGCAGTTCTTC. Encoded protein: CASRFTSGGTNEQFF.

The rearrangement links TRBV6-4 to TRBJ1-2, with 11 bases identical to TRBD1. CDR1 is MRHNA and CDR2 is SNTAGT in the germline V gene. V shed 4 bases, J shed 7 bases, and the junction held 8 bases outside the gene matches. CDR3 length: 15 residues. The CDR3 coding sequence is TGTGCCAGCAGTGTCCTTGGACAGGGGGCTGGTGGCTACACCTTC. Translating gives CASSVLGQGAGGYTF.

V is TRBV19 and J is TRBJ1-4; tentatively, D is TRBD1 (5 bases). V lost 3 bases and J 2 bases, leaving 10 bases between the germline ends. The CDR3 consists of 15 residues. CDR1 LNHDA and CDR2 SQIVND come from the germline V gene (reference sequence). In nucleotides, the CDR3 is TGTGCCAGTAGTATGGGGGGAGCGACTAATGAAAAACTGTTTTTT. Translated: CASSMGGATNEKLFF. Combining the CDR3 with reference TRBV19 and TRBJ1-4 gives the whole variable domain DGGITQSPKYLFRKEGQNVTLSCEQNLNHDAMYWYRQDPGQGLRLIYYSQIVNDFQKGDIAEGYSVSREKKESFPLTVTSAQKNPTAFYLCASSMGGATNEKLFFGSGTQLSVL.

This sequence joins TRBV30 and TRBJ1-1; D unclear. Trimming stripped 3 bases from V and 1 base from J, with 12 bases between. Germline CDR1 is GTSNPN and CDR2 is SVGIG (reference sequence). The CDR3 sequence is 14 residues long. The chain's CDR3 is CAWSGTTGNTEAFF. CDR3 coding DNA: TGTGCCTGGAGCGGAACGACGGGGAACACTGAAGCTTTCTTT.

The gene calls are TRBV3-1 (or the pseudogene TRBV3-2) and TRBJ1-3; tentative D call: TRBD1 (6 bases). The CDR3 has 17 residues. V shed 4 bases and J shed 4 bases, with 20 bases lying between them. Germline CDR1 is LGHDT and CDR2 is YNNKEL (reference sequence). The CDR3 bases are TGTGCCAGCAGCCTAGAGCCTCACAGGGTGAGGGGAAACACCATATATTTT. Translated, it gives CASSLEPHRVRGNTIYF.

This rearrangement joins TRBV18 to TRBJ2-3; TRBD2 matches 13 bases. There are 16 residues in the CDR3. Germline V gives CDR1 KGHSH, CDR2 LQKENI. V shed 3 bases, J shed 7 bases, and the junction held 7 bases outside the gene matches. CDR3 protein: CASSPGTSGTQNTQYF. The CDR3 nucleotides are TGTGCCAGCTCACCGGGGACTAGCGGGACCCAAAATACGCAGTATTTT.

The chain employs TRBV30 and TRBJ1-6, with TRBD1 as a possible D gene (5 bases). The CDR3 contains 15 residues. The germline V and J ends were trimmed by 2 bases and 7 bases, with 15 bases remaining between them. The germline V gene encodes CDR1 GTSNPN and CDR2 SVGIG (reference sequence). In nucleotides, the CDR3 is TGTGCCTGGAGTACTCCTCCGGGACTAAATTCACCCCTCCACTTT. It is translated as CAWSTPPGLNSPLHF.

This chain connects TRBV3-1 (or the pseudogene TRBV3-2) to TRBJ2-3; a weak D match, TRBD2 (6 bases). V lost 1 base and J lost 4, with 9 bases in between. The CDR3 covers 14 residues. Germline CDR1 is LGHDT and CDR2 is YNNKEL (reference sequence). CDR3 protein: CASSQGSGADTQYF. DNA of the CDR3: TGTGCCAGCAGCCAAGGTAGCGGTGCAGATACGCAGTATTTT.

This chain links TRBV7-9 with TRBJ2-5, with 9 bases aligning to TRBD1. The germline gives CDR1 SEHNR, CDR2 FQNEAQ (reference sequence). The CDR3 runs to 15 residues. V was clipped by 4 bases and J by 5 bases; unmatched bases: 8. This CDR3 is CASSSTGQGPETQYF. The CDR3 nucleotides are TGTGCCAGCAGCTCGACCGGACAGGGGCCGGAGACCCAGTACTTC.